This T cell receptor beta chain was obtained from a study of shared clonotypes between healthy human individuals. V gave up 6 bases and J gave up 5 bases; unmatched junction bases: 12. This CDR3 contains 15 residues. Germline assignment: CDR1 KGHSH and CDR2 LQKENI. Worth noting for this clone: Antigen: not known.

Method: immunoSEQ multiplex PCR; TCRdb's copy keeps in-frame clones and lacks some. This table has under 750,000 clones, just under 75% appearing once. Findings and limits, study-wide: Sequencing depth was expected to influence donor clonotype sharing.

V and J are TRBV18 and TRBJ1-2; TRBD1 matches at 7 bases. The sample consisted of memory CD4+ T cells sorted from blood. Specified subset: CD45RA-negative fraction. The receptor's source is a woman aged 25 to 39 in good health. CDR3 sequence reads: CASSYGPGTAYGYTF. CDR3 bases: TGTGCCAGCTCCTACGGCCCCGGGACAGCTTATGGCTACACCTTC.